The rows below give T cell receptor beta chains drawn from one sample of a study of T cells in localized non-small cell lung cancer. The method was immunoSEQ multiplex PCR; TCRdb's version includes in-frame clones alone and lacks a portion of them. The top ten clones hold 6% to 8.5% of a sample with about 21,000 clones, 70% to 90% of them seen once. The material was peripheral blood, obtained before any cancer treatment. Receptor source: a male donor at least 60 years old with stage I squamous cell lung carcinoma. Both conserved end residues are part of each CDR3. A D gene is named only where the DNA matches it firmly. Not all rows give a size; the values are once, few, many and, for expanded clones, a class.

CDR3 length	D gene	V gene	J gene	clone size	CDR3 protein	CDR3 DNA
14	TRBD1	TRBV19	TRBJ1-2	NA	CASSDRGLNYGYTF	TGTGCCAGTAGTGACAGGGGTCTAAACTATGGCTACACCTTC
17	TRBD1	TRBV14	TRBJ1-1	once	CASSQEVRGRGGTEAFF	TGTGCCAGCAGCCAAGAAGTCAGGGGGCGCGGGGGCACTGAAGCTTTCTTT
14	NA	TRBV19	TRBJ1-6	NA	CASSADRSNSPLHF	TGTGCCAGTAGTGCGGACAGATCTAATTCACCCCTCCACTTT
14	NA	TRBV5-1	TRBJ2-7	NA	CASSRPGRPSEQYF	TGCGCCAGCAGTCGCCCGGGACGCCCCTCCGAGCAGTACTTC
13	NA	TRBV15	TRBJ1-1	NA	CATLPIQRTEAFF	TGTGCCACCTTACCGATCCAGCGAACTGAAGCTTTCTTT
17	TRBD2	TRBV9	TRBJ2-1	NA	CASSFRLAGGPENEQFF	TGTGCCAGCAGCTTCCGACTAGCGGGGGGGCCTGAGAATGAGCAGTTCTTC
14	NA	TRBV6-5	TRBJ2-7	NA	CASARDSGSYEQYF	TGTGCCAGCGCCCGGGACTCAGGCTCCTACGAGCAGTACTTC
14	NA	TRBV5-8	TRBJ2-2	NA	CASSLAQNTGELFF	TGTGCCAGCAGCTTGGCACAGAACACCGGGGAGCTGTTTTTT
13	NA	TRBV11-3	TRBJ2-1	NA	CASSLVRNNEQFF	TGTGCCAGCAGCTTAGTCAGAAACAATGAGCAGTTCTTC
13	NA	TRBV7-9	TRBJ2-6	NA	CASVSSGANVLTF	TGTGCCAGCGTGAGCTCTGGGGCCAACGTCCTGACTTTC
15	NA	TRBV7-2	TRBJ2-5	NA	CASISSGTAGETQYF	TGTGCCAGCATCTCAAGCGGGACAGCCGGAGAGACCCAGTACTTC
12	NA	TRBV5-1	TRBJ1-4	NA	CASSLGNEKLFF	TGCGCCAGCAGCTTGGGGAATGAAAAACTGTTTTTT
13	NA	TRBV19	TRBJ1-1	NA	CASPSGLNTEAFF	TGTGCCAGCCCATCGGGATTGAACACTGAAGCTTTCTTT
14	NA	TRBV19	TRBJ1-1	NA	CASSIDHRVTEAFF	TGTGCCAGTAGTATAGATCATAGGGTGACTGAAGCTTTCTTT
12	TRBD1	TRBV6-5	TRBJ1-2	NA	CATVQGATGYTF	TGTGCCACCGTACAGGGGGCGACGGGCTACACCTTC
12	NA	TRBV30	TRBJ1-6	NA	CAWNRELSPLHF	TGTGCCTGGAACAGGGAACTCTCACCCCTCCACTTT
16	TRBD1	TRBV18	TRBJ1-1	NA	CASSPQNTGANTEAFF	TGTGCCAGCTCACCACAAAACACAGGGGCGAACACTGAAGCTTTCTTT
12	NA	TRBV6-4	TRBJ1-2	NA	CASSDNRGGYTF	TGTGCCAGCAGTGACAATAGGGGAGGCTACACCTTC
16	NA	TRBV18	TRBJ2-5	NA	CASSPRNEGPQETQYF	TGTGCCAGCTCACCTCGGAACGAAGGCCCACAAGAGACCCAGTACTTC
12	NA	TRBV25-1	TRBJ2-7	NA	CASRDTGLVQYF	TGTGCCAGCAGAGATACAGGGTTGGTGCAGTACTTC